This T cell receptor (beta chain) was sequenced in a study of cytomegalovirus exposure and HLA in healthy donors. Study-wide findings and caveats: Per a later analysis, HLA-associated TCR beta chains showed more clonal expansion than other, equally common TCR beta chains. Further analysis was carried out later, and it showed several of the most significant clusters appearing linked to common viral pathogens. An analysis done earlier found most TCR beta V segments productive about 87% or about 30% of the time.

On this clone: The antigen is not known.

A multiplex PCR was run with 60 Vbeta primers and 13 Jbeta primers. Sequencing used immunoSEQ multiplex PCR; TCRdb keeps in-frame clones, though not all of them. Among about 160,000 clones listed, 75% to 80% were seen once. CDR3 length: 16 amino acids. The germline V gene has CDR1 GTSNPN and CDR2 SVGIG (reference sequence). Trimming at V came to 0 bases and at J to 1 base, leaving 3 bases not matched to a gene. The source material was PBMCs. This clonotype was sampled from a woman aged 45-65 years in good health and CMV-seropositive. This chain connects TRBV30 to TRBJ2-5; TRBD2 agrees at 12 bases. Written as DNA, the CDR3 is TGTGCCTGGAGTGTCGGACTAGCGGGGCCCCAAGAGACCCAGTACTTC. This encodes CAWSVGLAGPQETQYF.